One sample yielded the 20 T cell receptor beta chains listed below, sequenced in a study of CXCR3-negative and CXCR3-positive naive CD8 T cells (dated by TCRdb to the late 2010s). Overall results and qualifications from the work: TRB CDR3s from CXCR3-positive naive cells showed higher hydrophobicity (lower Kidera factor 4), lower energy, and higher strength and volume indices than CXCR3-negative naive cells.

These TCRs' antigens remain unknown. The sequencer listed for this sample is NextSeq 550. The Human TCR Profiling Kit (MiLaboratory) was used to prepare UMI-labeled 5' RACE TRB cDNA libraries. The reads were reprocessed in TCRdb, with one entry per CDR3 protein sequence and no accompanying DNA. The sample table holds around 7,000 distinct CDR3 sequences. About 1.5% of the sample rests with the top ten. The sample consisted of naive CXCR3+ CD8+ T cells from blood. This sample's cell subset or site label indicates: CD45RO-CCR7+CD27+CD95- naive CD8+ T cells expressing CXCR3 (TNR3+). The source is a human donor in good health. Some clones in this sample may be carry-over from other donors' samples.

By frequency, this clonotype registers medium-sized. This CDR3 is CSAREEGEAPYEQYF. The chain joins TRBV20-1 to TRBJ2-7; TCRdb calls TRBD2, which cannot be checked without DNA. Germline lookup yields CDR1 DFQATT and CDR2 SNEGSKA (reference sequence). The CDR3 is 15 residues long.

This clonotype is identified as medium-sized from frequency. The chain links TRBV6-6 to TRBJ2-1; TCRdb calls TRBD2, which cannot be checked without DNA. Germline V gene data show CDR1 as MNHNY and CDR2 as SVGAGI (reference sequence). The CDR3 consists of 16 residues. CDR3 residues: CASSTEGGRSYNEQFF.

According to its frequency, this clonotype is medium-sized. The rearrangement links TRBV29-1 to TRBJ2-7; TCRdb selects TRBD1, and the lack of DNA leaves this call unchecked. CDR3 length: 20 amino acids. The V gene's germline CDR1 is SQVTM and CDR2 ANQGSEA. CDR3 loop: CSVLVIRDRESTPGTYEQYF.

This clonotype shows up as medium-sized by frequency. The chain couples TRBV28 to TRBJ2-7. CDR3 length equals 14 residues. Germline CDR1 MDHEN, CDR2 SYDVKM. CDR3 region: CASSAIGSSYEQYF.

The V and J genes are TRBV29-1 and TRBJ2-3. The CDR3 is made up of 14 amino acids. The germline CDR1 and CDR2 sequences are SQVTM and ANQGSEA. This chain's CDR3 is CSVEDLTGTDTQYF.

This chain joins TRBV7-9 and TRBJ2-7. CDR1 is SEHNR and CDR2 is FQNEAQ in the germline V gene (reference sequence). The CDR3 runs 14 residues. The CDR3 sequence: CASNLGGSAYEQYF.

V gene TRBV6-5 combines with J gene TRBJ2-4; without DNA, the TCRdb call of TRBD1 cannot be checked. There are 15 residues in the CDR3. Germline values: CDR1 MNHEY, CDR2 SVGAGI. CDR3 region: CASSYSPTRENIQYF.

This sequence joins TRBV14 and TRBJ2-4. This CDR3 is built from 15 residues. Germline CDR1 SGHDN, CDR2 FVKESK. The CDR3 here is CASSQAGEAKNIQYF.

J is TRBJ1-6 and V is TRBV7-9. Germline lookup yields CDR1 SEHNR and CDR2 FQNEAQ (reference sequence). The CDR3 has 15 amino acids. This chain's CDR3 is CASSLVQGPNSPLHF.

The chain recombines TRBV28 with TRBJ2-7. The CDR3 is 15 amino acids. Germline-derived CDR1 and CDR2 are MDHEN and SYDVKM. The CDR3 loop reads CASSLLVGKSYEQYF.

The rearrangement joins TRBV10-3 to TRBJ1-1; TCRdb returns TRBD1, unconfirmable since there is no DNA. The CDR3 runs to 13 residues. In germline, CDR1 is ENHRY, CDR2 SYGVKD. CDR3 region: CAISETAGSEAFF.

This clonotype shows up as medium-sized by frequency. This sequence joins TRBV29-1 and TRBJ2-7. This CDR3 is built from 11 residues. CDR1 and CDR2 (germline): SQVTM, ANQGSEA. CDR3: CSVASGNEQYF.

Its frequency marks this clonotype as medium-sized. This rearrangement joins TRBV29-1 to TRBJ2-7; checking the TCRdb D call of TRBD1 is not possible without DNA. Germline V gene lookup returns CDR1 SQVTM and CDR2 ANQGSEA. This CDR3 is 16 amino acids long. The CDR3 here is CSVDPRPRVRSYEQYF.

Its frequency marks this clonotype as medium-sized. V gene TRBV12-3 or TRBV12-4 combines with J gene TRBJ2-7; TCRdb's assignment of TRBD1 cannot be checked, as there is no DNA. The CDR3 loop spans 13 amino acids. CDR3 protein: CASSLDRDHEQYF.

This clonotype ranks as medium-sized (0.01 to 0.1%) in terms of frequency. The chain uses TRBV9 and TRBJ2-7; lacking DNA, the TRBD1 call made by TCRdb goes unchecked. The CDR3 consists of 14 residues. Germline CDR1 and CDR2: SGDLS and YYNGEE. The CDR3 reads CASSAGTGVYEQYF.

This clonotype registers medium-sized by frequency. V is TRBV6-5 and J is TRBJ2-7; as DNA is missing, the TRBD1 call by TCRdb cannot be tested. Germline CDR1 reads MNHEY; CDR2 reads SVGAGI. This CDR3 region has 12 residues. CDR3 protein: CASSDRGYEQYF.

The chain couples TRBV28 to TRBJ2-7. CDR3 length: 12 amino acids. Germline CDR1 and CDR2: MDHEN and SYDVKM. CDR3 amino acids: CASSWGIYEQYF.

This chain uses TRBV29-1 with TRBJ2-2. The CDR3 is 15 residues long. Germline assignment: CDR1 SQVTM and CDR2 ANQGSEA. The CDR3 here is CSVGLGSTNTGELFF.

This chain uses TRBV7-3 with TRBJ2-1. From germline, CDR1 is SGHTA and CDR2 FQGTGA. This CDR3 contains 12 residues. CDR3 residues: CASSSKQNEQFF. The full variable domain, its missing parts supplied by reference TRBV7-3 and TRBJ2-1, is GAGVSQTPSNKVTEKGKYVELRCDPISGHTALYWYRQSLGQGPEFLIYFQGTGAADDSGLPNDRFFAVRPEGSVSTLKIQRTERGDSAVYLCASSSKQNEQFFGPGTRLTVL.

The rearrangement links TRBV7-6 to TRBJ2-5; TCRdb's D gene call, TRBD2, goes unchecked for lack of DNA. Per the germline V gene, CDR1 is SGHVS and CDR2 is FNYEAQ. CDR3 length: 19 residues. The CDR3 sequence: CASSLEELLVGDSQETQYF.